The 32 T cell receptor beta chains below were found in one sample sequenced in a study of naive and memory T cell subsets. Ligated cDNA underwent four rounds of PCR with nested alpha and beta constant region primers and SP2. TCRdb fed the 5' RACE reads into MiXCR, producing one record per CDR3 protein. The table lists 55,000 to 65,000 distinct CDR3 sequences, approximately 8% of them singletons. The library had UMIs added by 3' ligation of an oligonucleotide to TCR cDNA. The receptors derive from a female donor in good health.

This clonotype was seen at least ten times. This chain joins TRBV15 and TRBJ1-5, with 10 bases aligning to TRBD1. The V segment lost 6 bases and the J segment 7 bases; nucleotides outside the gene matches: 3. The germline CDR1 and CDR2 sequences are LNHNV and YYDKDF (reference sequence). This CDR3 is 13 amino acids long. CDR3 sequence reads: CATRTGGEQPQHF. DNA for the CDR3: TGTGCCACCAGGACAGGGGGCGAACAGCCCCAGCATTTT.

This clonotype appeared many times. V is TRBV2 and J is TRBJ1-1; no definite D call. Germline assignment: CDR1 SNHLY and CDR2 FYNNEI. V lost 6 bases, J lost 1 base, and 12 bases lay in between. This CDR3 contains 14 residues. DNA of the CDR3: TGTGCCAGCAGACGGTCCTGGGGGAACACTGAAGCTTTCTTT. It codes for CASRRSWGNTEAFF.

CDR3 nucleotide sequence: TGTGCCAGCAGTGAACCGGGACAGGGTTCCTACGAGCAGTACTTC. The encoded protein is CASSEPGQGSYEQYF. The chain uses TRBV6-1 and TRBJ2-7; the match to TRBD1 covers 9 bases. CDR3 length: 15 residues. Germline CDR1 and CDR2: MNHNS and SASEGT. V was clipped by 2 bases and J by 1 base; unmatched bases: 3.

The chain has TRBV6-5 and TRBJ1-5; perhaps TRBD1 as D (6 bases). Trimming took 2 bases from V and 9 from J, leaving 14 bases between them. CDR1 MNHEY and CDR2 SVGAGI come from the germline V gene. The CDR3 runs 14 residues. The CDR3 here is CASSYDTGSRPQHF. The CDR3 DNA reads as TGTGCCAGCAGTTACGACACAGGGAGTCGGCCCCAGCATTTT.

The chain couples TRBV7-9 to TRBJ2-3; 7 bases line up with TRBD2. Germline values: CDR1 SEHNR, CDR2 FQNEAQ (reference sequence). Trimming cost V 5 bases and J 0 bases; bases outside gene matches: 14. The CDR3 loop spans 18 amino acids. CDR3 bases: TGTGCCAGCAGCCTACGGGACTACTTAAAATATAGCACAGATACGCAGTATTTT. The encoded protein is CASSLRDYLKYSTDTQYF.

This clonotype has more than one count but fewer than ten. The chain is built from TRBV2 and TRBJ1-5, with 7 bases lining up with TRBD1. The germline V gene has CDR1 SNHLY and CDR2 FYNNEI. Unmatched junction bases numbered 5, after V lost 5 bases and J lost 7 bases. This CDR3 is built from 13 residues. The CDR3 sequence: CASSLTGVQPQHF. As DNA, the CDR3 is TGTGCCAGCAGTCTAACAGGGGTGCAGCCCCAGCATTTT.

This clonotype showed up just a few times. The chain has TRBV6-5 and TRBJ1-5, with 8 nucleotides matching TRBD1. The CDR3 has 14 residues. CDR1 and CDR2 from the germline V gene are MNHEY and SVGAGI. Germline trimming cut 6 bases from V and 2 bases from J; bases unmatched to any gene: 3. CDR3 in amino acids: CASRTGGGNQPQHF. The DNA of the CDR3 is TGTGCCAGCAGAACAGGGGGTGGCAATCAGCCCCAGCATTTT.

This clonotype has just a few counts. This chain uses TRBV7-2 with TRBJ2-2; TRBD1 or TRBD2 may be the D gene (6 bases each). Germline V gene data show CDR1 as SGHTA and CDR2 as FQGNSA. Trimming left V 1 base short and J 4 bases short, with 13 bases between. The CDR3 sequence is 16 residues long. The CDR3 loop is CASSLGGTLSTGELFF. DNA of the CDR3: TGTGCCAGCAGCTTAGGCGGGACACTGAGCACCGGGGAGCTGTTTTTT.

V and J are TRBV28 and TRBJ2-7, with 9 bases that match TRBD1. J was trimmed by 3 bases and V by 5 bases; bases with no gene match: 5. This CDR3 contains 14 residues. Germline CDR1 MDHEN, CDR2 SYDVKM. CDR3 DNA sequence: TGTGCCAGCAGTACGGGACAGGGTTTCTACGAGCAGTACTTC. Protein: CASSTGQGFYEQYF.

This clonotype came up many times. This rearrangement joins TRBV28 to TRBJ2-1; D is uncertain. Looked up from germline, CDR1 is MDHEN and CDR2 is SYDVKM. The CDR3 has 15 amino acids. V was clipped by 4 bases and J by 5 bases, with 15 bases between them. CDR3 DNA: TGTGCCAGCAGTTCCCCTGATCTAAAAGACAATGAGCAGTTCTTC. As protein: CASSSPDLKDNEQFF.

The chain carries TRBV5-6 and TRBJ1-3; D is unclear. The CDR3 runs to 13 residues. Germline assignment: CDR1 SGHDT and CDR2 YYEEEE. The V and J ends lost 6 bases and 11 bases respectively, with 18 bases between them. CDR3 sequence: CASNPRSGLSIYF. In DNA form, the CDR3 reads TGTGCCAGCAACCCTAGATCCGGGCTCTCCATATATTTT.

In this sample, this clonotype turned up a few times. The rearrangement uses TRBV20-1 and TRBJ2-1, with TRBD2 identical over 11 bases. This CDR3 is built from 20 residues. Unmatched junction bases numbered 13, after V lost 0 bases and J lost 0 bases. Germline loops: CDR1 DFQATT, CDR2 SNEGSKA (reference sequence). CDR3 amino acids: CSAREVTSGSIPSSYNEQFF. CDR3 in DNA: TGCAGTGCTAGAGAGGTCACTAGCGGGAGTATTCCTAGCTCCTACAATGAGCAGTTCTTC.

This clonotype was detected only a few times. The J gene is TRBJ2-3, the V gene TRBV27; D is undetermined. This CDR3 has 13 amino acids. V lost 2 bases, J lost 7 bases, and 10 bases lay in between. From germline, CDR1 is MNHEY and CDR2 SMNVEV (reference sequence). CDR3 residues: CASSLIWDHTQYF. CDR3 nucleotides: TGTGCCAGCAGTTTAATCTGGGATCATACGCAGTATTTT.

V gene TRBV5-1 combines with J gene TRBJ2-2, with TRBD2 matching over 10 bases. V lost 3 bases to trimming and J lost 1 base; unmatched junction nucleotides: 6. Germline lookup yields CDR1 SGHRS and CDR2 YFSETQ. The CDR3 runs to 17 residues. The DNA of the CDR3 is TGCGCCAGCAGCTCGACCCTAGCGGGAGTGAACACCGGGGAGCTGTTTTTT. Protein: CASSSTLAGVNTGELFF.

This clonotype was seen many times. The rearrangement joins TRBV20-1 to TRBJ2-1; D remains unclear. Looked up from germline, CDR1 is DFQATT and CDR2 is SNEGSKA (reference sequence). The V and J ends lost 3 bases and 5 bases respectively, with 17 bases between them. The CDR3 contains 15 residues. Here the CDR3 reads CSASRDIFMNNEQFF. The CDR3 nucleotides read TGCAGTGCTAGCCGTGACATCTTCATGAACAATGAGCAGTTCTTC.

The chain links TRBV7-9 to TRBJ2-1; 12 bases agree with TRBD2. V lost 0 bases, J lost 5 bases, and 8 bases stayed unmatched. CDR1 and CDR2 from the germline V gene are SEHNR and FQNEAQ (reference sequence). CDR3 length: 18 amino acids. CDR3 nucleotide sequence: TGTGCCAGCAGCTTAGCCCCTCGACTAGCGGGGGCTAACAATGAGCAGTTCTTC. This gives the protein CASSLAPRLAGANNEQFF.

Many counts were recorded for this clonotype. The CDR3 loop reads CSVGRDNEKLFF. DNA of the CDR3: TGCAGCGTTGGACGTGACAATGAAAAACTGTTTTTT. V gene TRBV29-1 combines with J gene TRBJ1-4; D call uncertain. V lost 4 bases and J 5 bases, leaving 8 bases between the germline ends. Germline CDR1 reads SQVTM; CDR2 reads ANQGSEA. This CDR3 contains 12 residues.

Comment on this clonotype: The junction does not match germline at one end; this may be a read error. The chain links TRBV2 to TRBJ2-4, with D possibly TRBD1 on 6 matching bases. Germline CDR1 is SNHLY and CDR2 is FYNNEI. The CDR3 length is 14 residues. CDR3 protein: CASSHLRDKGVPGF. In nucleotides, the CDR3 is TGTGCCAGCAGCCACCTACGGGACAAGGGGGTCCCGGGCTTC. Looking up the rest from reference TRBV2 and TRBJ2-4 gives the full variable domain: EPEVTQTPSHQVTQMGQEVILRCVPISNHLYFYWYRQILGQKVEFLVSFYNNEISEKSEIFDDQFSVERPDGSNFTLKIRSTKLEDSAMYFCASSHLRDKGVPGFGAGTRLSVL.

This clonotype was detected many times. The gene calls are TRBV20-1 and TRBJ2-1; D remains unclear. Germline-derived CDR1 and CDR2 are DFQATT and SNEGSKA (reference sequence). V was cut by 4 bases and J by 1 base, with 5 bases left in between. The CDR3 covers 12 residues. The CDR3 bases are TGCAGTGCTAAGCGATCCTACAATGAGCAGTTCTTC. Protein: CSAKRSYNEQFF.

This clonotype was seen a few times. The genes are TRBV5-1 and TRBJ1-1; TRBD1 matches 7 bases. This CDR3 region has 14 residues. V was pared by 4 bases and J by 1 base, with 4 bases of the junction left unmatched. Per germline, CDR1 SGHRS and CDR2 YFSETQ. CDR3 sequence (DNA): TGCGCCAGCAGCACCCGGACAGGGAACACTGAAGCTTTCTTT. Its protein product is CASSTRTGNTEAFF.

This clonotype appeared a few times. J is TRBJ2-1 and V is TRBV12-3 or TRBV12-4; D is possibly TRBD2 (6 bases). Trimming stripped 8 bases from V and 0 bases from J, with 14 bases between. There are 15 residues in the CDR3. For the CDR3, the DNA is TGTGCCAGCTCGAAGCACGGGAGCTCCTACAATGAGCAGTTCTTC. This sequence encodes CASSKHGSSYNEQFF.

This clonotype has more than one count but fewer than ten. The chain employs TRBV7-2 and TRBJ2-2; D is undetermined. V gave up 3 bases and J gave up 1 base, with 6 bases separating them. This CDR3 has 14 residues. In germline, CDR1 is SGHTA, CDR2 FQGNSA. This CDR3 reads CASSLMGNTGELFF. CDR3 DNA sequence: TGTGCCAGCAGCTTGATGGGGAACACCGGGGAGCTGTTTTTT.

The chain carries TRBV5-1 and TRBJ2-7; D perhaps matches TRBD1 (6 bases). The germline V gene encodes CDR1 SGHRS and CDR2 YFSETQ. V gave up 4 bases and J gave up 0 bases, with 8 bases separating them. The CDR3 covers 13 residues. DNA of the CDR3: TGCGCCAGCAGCGAGGGACACTCCTACGAGCAGTACTTC. Translation: CASSEGHSYEQYF.

In this sample, this clonotype turned up many times. The rearrangement joins TRBV27 to TRBJ2-6; 11 nucleotides line up with TRBD1. Germline-derived CDR1 and CDR2 are MNHEY and SMNVEV (reference sequence). This CDR3 has 20 amino acids. Trimming cost V 6 bases and J 3 bases; bases outside gene matches: 16. The CDR3 bases are TGTGCCAGCAGGGGCCCGGCCCGGAGGACAGGGGGCCGTGGGGCCAACGTCCTGACTTTC. This codes for CASRGPARRTGGRGANVLTF. Full variable domain (outside the CDR3, taken from reference TRBV27 and TRBJ2-6): EAQVTQNPRYLITVTGKKLTVTCSQNMNHEYMSWYRQDPGLGLRQIYYSMNVEVTDKGDVPEGYKVSRKEKRNFPLILESPSPNQTSLYFCASRGPARRTGGRGANVLTFGAGSRLTVL.

The rearrangement uses TRBV12-3 or TRBV12-4 and TRBJ2-1; 14 bases are a match to TRBD2. The CDR3 runs to 14 residues. The trim removed 6 bases at V and 7 bases at J, leaving 2 bases unmatched. This chain's CDR3 is CASSGTSGSNEQFF. CDR3 DNA sequence: TGTGCCAGCAGCGGGACTAGCGGGAGTAATGAGCAGTTCTTC.

J is TRBJ1-6 and V is TRBV19; the D is unclear. Germline V CDR1 and CDR2: LNHDA, SQIVND (reference sequence). Trimming stripped 0 bases from V and 6 bases from J, with 18 bases between. CDR3 size: 18 residues. CDR3 in DNA: TGTGCCAGTAGTATAGATCTCCTGGCCAGGCCCGGTAATTCACCCCTCCACTTT. This encodes CASSIDLLARPGNSPLHF.

This chain links TRBV29-1 with TRBJ2-5; 9 bases agree with TRBD1. V was pared by 3 bases and J by 2 bases, with 10 bases of the junction left unmatched. This CDR3 is 16 amino acids long. Germline lookup yields CDR1 SQVTM and CDR2 ANQGSEA. In DNA, the CDR3 is TGCAGCGTTGACCCCGCACAGGGGGCTAGTCAAGAGACCCAGTACTTC. It specifies CSVDPAQGASQETQYF.

There are a few counts of this clonotype. The gene calls are TRBV7-9 and TRBJ1-1; D remains unclear. CDR3 length: 13 residues. V was pared by 2 bases and J by 1 base, with 5 bases between. Germline loops: CDR1 SEHNR, CDR2 FQNEAQ (reference sequence). In DNA form, the CDR3 reads TGTGCCAGCAGCTTATGGGAGAACACTGAAGCTTTCTTT. Protein: CASSLWENTEAFF.

This clonotype was seen many times. The CDR3 region is CASSPKSPDRSYTEAFF. The CDR3 DNA follows: TGTGCCAGCTCACCTAAGTCCCCGGACAGGTCCTACACTGAAGCTTTCTTT. This chain links TRBV18 with TRBJ1-1; TRBD1 aligns across 7 bases. The germline gives CDR1 KGHSH, CDR2 LQKENI. The CDR3 is 17 residues long. Unmatched junction bases numbered 13, after V lost 3 bases and J lost 3 bases.

This clonotype occurred many times. The gene calls are TRBV20-1 and TRBJ1-2; 8 positions agree with TRBD1. The junction had 12 bases not matched to a gene; V was cut back by 1 base and J by 8 bases. CDR1 and CDR2 (germline): DFQATT, SNEGSKA (reference sequence). The length of the CDR3 is 15 residues. Here the CDR3 reads CSARVAGTGVYGYTF. CDR3 bases: TGCAGTGCTAGAGTAGCCGGGACAGGAGTGTACGGCTACACCTTC.

This clonotype was detected ten times or more. This chain uses TRBV7-3 with TRBJ2-3; no definite D call. The CDR3 spans 13 residues. Germline V lookup: CDR1 SGHTA, CDR2 FQGTGA. Trimming removed 5 bases from V and 4 bases from J, with 10 bases in between. CDR3: CASSPGRADTQYF. The CDR3 bases are TGTGCCAGCAGCCCGGGTCGAGCAGATACGCAGTATTTT. Together with reference TRBV7-3 and TRBJ2-3, the CDR3 gives the full variable domain: GAGVSQTPSNKVTEKGKYVELRCDPISGHTALYWYRQSLGQGPEFLIYFQGTGAADDSGLPNDRFFAVRPEGSVSTLKIQRTERGDSAVYLCASSPGRADTQYFGPGTRLTVL.

This clonotype was found many times. The rearrangement joins TRBV16 to TRBJ1-6; D is ambiguous. This CDR3 is 15 amino acids long. Trimming left V 5 bases short and J 5 bases short, with 13 bases between. Germline lookup yields CDR1 KGHSY and CDR2 FQNENV. The CDR3 DNA reads TGTGCCAGCAGCGGAGTGAGAAACCATAATTCACCCCTCCACTTT. This sequence encodes CASSGVRNHNSPLHF.